This passage covers 4 T cell receptor beta chains from one sample sequenced in a study of T cells expressing NK-cell markers. For each CDR3 protein, TCRdb gives one entry from its re-call of the 5' RACE reads, without DNA. This table lists about 390,000 distinct CDR3 sequences. What was sequenced was blood T cells: a sorted CD56 or NKG2C T cell subset, CD4+ or CD8+ T cells, or bulk PBMC T cells (not recorded which). The receptors originated from a woman in her forties or fifties in good health.

The chain joins TRBV20-1 to TRBJ1-2. This CDR3 contains 12 residues. CDR1 and CDR2 (germline): DFQATT, SNEGSKA (reference sequence). This CDR3 reads CSALLGAHGYTF.

V usage is TRBV2 and J usage is TRBJ2-1; the D gene TCRdb calls, TRBD2, cannot be checked with no DNA. Germline lookup yields CDR1 SNHLY and CDR2 FYNNEI. The CDR3 totals 16 residues. CDR3 protein: CASSVTGTTFNNEQFF.

V is TRBV13 and J is TRBJ2-5; TCRdb selects TRBD1, and the lack of DNA leaves this call unchecked. The CDR3 contains 15 residues. Germline V gene data show CDR1 as PRHDT and CDR2 as FYEKMQ (reference sequence). CDR3 region: CASSLGGVNQETQYF. Complete variable domain (other parts from reference TRBV13 and TRBJ2-5): AAGVIQSPRHLIKEKRETATLKCYPIPRHDTVYWYQQGPGQDPQFLISFYEKMQSDKGSIPDRFSAQQFSDYHSELNMSSLELGDSALYFCASSLGGVNQETQYFGPGTRLLVL.

This sequence joins TRBV4-2 and TRBJ1-1; TCRdb selects TRBD1, and the lack of DNA leaves this call unchecked. Germline CDR1 reads LGHNA; CDR2 reads YNFKEQ. The CDR3 covers 15 residues. The CDR3 reads CASSRTGGMGTEAFF.